Below are 19 T cell receptor beta chains sequenced from a single sample in a study of T cell changes during pregnancy in multiple sclerosis. Method: immunoSEQ multiplex PCR; TCRdb's copy keeps in-frame clones and lacks some. The profile covers about 120,000 clones, with roughly 92% appearing a single time and approximately 5.8% taken by the ten largest. This specimen consisted of peripheral blood, obtained before pregnancy. The receptor source for this set is a female donor with multiple sclerosis, enrolled in a pregnancy study.

V is TRBV19 and J is TRBJ1-5; D possibly corresponds to TRBD1 (5 bases). The CDR3 runs 16 residues. Germline CDR1 reads LNHDA; CDR2 reads SQIVND (reference sequence). Deletions cut 7 bases from V and 6 bases from J, with 22 bases between. Here the CDR3 reads CASTWGGREVGQPQHF. The CDR3 bases are TGTGCCAGTACTTGGGGAGGCAGGGAGGTAGGTCAGCCCCAGCATTTT.

CDR3 DNA sequence: TGTGCCAGCAGCAAGGAGGCTAGCGGGAGGAAATATGGTGAGCAGTTCTTC. This gives the protein CASSKEASGRKYGEQFF. The chain employs TRBV5-4 and TRBJ2-1, with 11 positions matching TRBD2. The trim removed 4 bases at V and 9 bases at J, leaving 15 bases unmatched. This CDR3 region has 17 residues. CDR1 and CDR2 from the germline V gene are SGHNT and YYREEE (reference sequence).

The DNA for the CDR3 is TGTGCCAGCTCACGGGACAGCGGGAGTGCATCAGATACGCAGTATTTT. Protein sequence: CASSRDSGSASDTQYF. The genes are TRBV18 and TRBJ2-3, with D tentatively TRBD2 (8 bases). Looked up from germline, CDR1 is KGHSH and CDR2 is LQKENI. Trimming pared 4 bases from V and 4 bases from J, leaving 18 bases between. There are 16 residues in the CDR3.

V usage is TRBV25-1 and J usage is TRBJ1-1; possibly TRBD1 for D (6 bases). V shed 1 base and J shed 10 bases, with 13 bases lying between them. This CDR3 is built from 13 residues. The germline CDR1 and CDR2 sequences are MGHDK and SYGVNS. CDR3 amino acids: CASSESGGRRAFF. The CDR3 coding sequence is TGTGCCAGCAGTGAATCTGGGGGCCGAAGAGCTTTCTTT. The full variable domain, completed using reference TRBV25-1 and TRBJ1-1, is EADIYQTPRYLVIGTGKKITLECSQTMGHDKMYWYQQDPGMELHLIHYSYGVNSTEKGDLSSESTVSRIRTEHFPLTLESARPSHTSQYLCASSESGGRRAFFGQGTRLTVV.

DNA of the CDR3: TGCGCCAGCAGCTTGGGGACTAGCGGGAGCCAAGAGACCCAGTACTTC. This encodes CASSLGTSGSQETQYF. V is TRBV5-1 and J is TRBJ2-5; 13 bases are shared with TRBD2. The length of the CDR3 is 16 residues. Germline CDR1 reads SGHRS; CDR2 reads YFSETQ. V lost 0 bases, J lost 1 base, and 0 bases stayed unmatched.

The chain combines TRBV6-5 with TRBJ1-1, with D possibly TRBD1 on 6 matching bases. This CDR3 has 15 residues. Between the trimmed V and J ends, which lost 0 bases and 2 bases, there was a span of 10 bases. Germline assignment: CDR1 MNHEY and CDR2 SVGAGI. The CDR3 sequence: CASSYSGGTNTEAFF. The CDR3 DNA is TGTGCCAGCAGTTACTCGGGGGGGACAAACACTGAAGCTTTCTTT.

This clone is a singleton in its sample. Other DNA variants within this sample encode the same CDR3. The V and J genes are TRBV5-1 and TRBJ2-3; no reliable D call. The CDR3 is 13 amino acids. Germline CDR1 is SGHRS and CDR2 is YFSETQ. The ends were cut back, 1 base at V and 1 base at J, with 4 bases in the middle. CDR3 bases: TGCGCCAGCAGCTTGTCTGGCACAGATACGCAGTATTTT. Translated, it gives CASSLSGTDTQYF.

This clone was seen just once. This sequence joins TRBV27 and TRBJ1-5; D might be TRBD1 (5 bases). Germline CDR1 and CDR2: MNHEY and SMNVEV (reference sequence). V was shortened by 2 bases and J by 6 bases, with 11 bases between the two germline ends. The CDR3 contains 14 residues. CDR3 sequence (DNA): TGTGCCAGCAGTTTAAGGGGCAGGGCTCAGCCCCAGCATTTT. Its translation is CASSLRGRAQPQHF.

V usage is TRBV5-4 and J usage is TRBJ2-3; tentatively, D is TRBD1 (6 bases). Germline CDR1 reads SGHNT; CDR2 reads YYREEE (reference sequence). V dropped 4 bases and J dropped 6 bases, with 15 bases sitting between them. The CDR3 has 14 residues. CDR3: CASSDGGIRDTQYF. Here the CDR3 DNA reads TGTGCCAGCAGCGATGGGGGCATCCGCGATACGCAGTATTTT.

The chain employs TRBV28 and TRBJ1-2, with 7 positions matching TRBD1. CDR3 size: 12 residues. CDR1 and CDR2 from the germline V gene are MDHEN and SYDVKM. Unmatched junction bases numbered 9, after V lost 10 bases and J lost 7 bases. DNA of the CDR3: TGTGCCACCGCCCCGCAGGGGGGTGGCTACACCTTC. It encodes CATAPQGGGYTF.

The chain recombines TRBV18 with TRBJ1-6; 10 bases match TRBD1. This CDR3 is built from 15 residues. The ends lost 4 bases at V and 10 bases at J; junction bases unmatched: 7. CDR1 and CDR2 (germline): KGHSH, LQKENI. The CDR3 nucleotides read TGTGCCAGCTCACTTGCGACAGGGGGCGAGTCACCCCTCCACTTT. Translation gives CASSLATGGESPLHF.

The chain combines TRBV20-1 with TRBJ1-2; the match to TRBD1 covers 8 bases. The J segment lost 8 bases and the V segment lost 6 bases, leaving 5 bases of the junction unmatched. The CDR3 runs to 11 residues. The germline CDR1 and CDR2 sequences are DFQATT and SNEGSKA (reference sequence). The CDR3 DNA follows: TGCAGTGCAAGGACAGGGCAGGGCTACACCTTC. Its protein is CSARTGQGYTF.

The chain recombines TRBV21-1 with TRBJ1-2; the DNA was not used to check the table's D call, TRBD1. TRBV21-1 is labeled a pseudogene. The CDR3 has 13 residues. CDR3 protein: CASSTRQGSGYTF. The CDR3, as DNA: TGTGCCAGCAGCACTCGACAGGGAAGCGGCTACACCTTC.

The chain recombines TRBV28 with TRBJ2-7; 8 bases are a match to TRBD1. The CDR3 loop spans 13 amino acids. The J segment lost 2 bases and the V segment lost 7 bases, leaving 4 bases of the junction unmatched. CDR1 and CDR2 from the germline V gene are MDHEN and SYDVKM. This chain's CDR3 is CASNQGAAYEQYF. Written as DNA, the CDR3 is TGTGCCAGCAACCAGGGGGCTGCCTACGAGCAGTACTTC.

The chain is built from TRBV30 and TRBJ1-2; 8 nucleotides match TRBD1. V lost 3 bases to trimming and J lost 8 bases; unmatched junction nucleotides: 8. CDR1 is GTSNPN, CDR2 SVGIG, per germline (reference sequence). The length of the CDR3 is 13 residues. CDR3 region: CAWRVQGELGYTF. CDR3 nucleotides: TGTGCCTGGAGGGTACAGGGGGAGTTAGGCTACACCTTC.

This clone appeared once. The chain is built from TRBV27 and TRBJ1-1; maybe TRBD1 (5 bases). The CDR3 totals 13 residues. From germline, CDR1 is MNHEY and CDR2 SMNVEV (reference sequence). V lost 5 bases, J lost 4 bases, and 11 bases lay in between. The CDR3 coding sequence is TGTGCCAGCAGTCCATACGGGGGCACTGAAGCTTTCTTT. It is translated as CASSPYGGTEAFF.

As DNA, the CDR3 is TGTGCCAGCAGTGACAGGGTAGGCGAGACCCAGTACTTC. The encoded protein is CASSDRVGETQYF. The chain links TRBV28 to TRBJ2-5; TRBD1 matches 7 bases. The germline CDR1 and CDR2 sequences are MDHEN and SYDVKM. This CDR3 comprises 13 residues. The V and J ends lost 5 bases and 5 bases, in that order; junction bases with no gene match: 5.

This chain links TRBV19 with TRBJ1-4, with D possibly matching TRBD1 (5 bases). The CDR3 totals 12 residues. Trimming took off 4 bases at V and 5 bases at J, with 5 bases between the two ends. Germline CDR1 reads LNHDA; CDR2 reads SQIVND (reference sequence). CDR3 sequence (DNA): TGTGCCAGTAGTAGACAGAATGAAAAACTGTTTTTT. Its translation: CASSRQNEKLFF. Filled out from reference TRBV19 and TRBJ1-4, the complete variable domain reads DGGITQSPKYLFRKEGQNVTLSCEQNLNHDAMYWYRQDPGQGLRLIYYSQIVNDFQKGDIAEGYSVSREKKESFPLTVTSAQKNPTAFYLCASSRQNEKLFFGSGTQLSVL.

This chain uses TRBV5-1 with TRBJ2-2; TRBD2 aligns across 12 bases. Losses at the gene ends were 0 bases for V and 5 bases for J; bases not matched to a gene: 2. The length of the CDR3 is 16 residues. Germline V gene lookup returns CDR1 SGHRS and CDR2 YFSETQ. The CDR3 DNA follows: TGCGCCAGCAGCTTGGCACTAGCGGGAGGAACCGGGGAGCTGTTTTTT. Translating it yields CASSLALAGGTGELFF.